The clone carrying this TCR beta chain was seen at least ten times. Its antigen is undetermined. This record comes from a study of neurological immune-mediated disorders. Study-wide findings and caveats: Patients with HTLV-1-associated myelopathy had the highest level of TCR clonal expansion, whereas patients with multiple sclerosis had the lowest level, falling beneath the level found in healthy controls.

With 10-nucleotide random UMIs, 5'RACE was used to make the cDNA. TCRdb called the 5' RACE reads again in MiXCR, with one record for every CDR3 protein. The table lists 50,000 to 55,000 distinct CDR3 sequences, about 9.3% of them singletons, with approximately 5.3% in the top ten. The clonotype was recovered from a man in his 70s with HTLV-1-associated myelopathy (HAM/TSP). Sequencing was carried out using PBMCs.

The CDR3 DNA reads as TGTGCCAGCAGCCAGAGGATAGCAGTCTCTGGGGCCAACGTCCTGACTTTC. This translates into CASSQRIAVSGANVLTF. V usage is TRBV3-1 and J usage is TRBJ2-6, with no clear D. Germline V gene lookup returns CDR1 LGHDT and CDR2 YNNKEL (reference sequence). The CDR3 is 17 residues long. Trimming took off 3 bases at V and 0 bases at J, with 12 bases between the two ends.